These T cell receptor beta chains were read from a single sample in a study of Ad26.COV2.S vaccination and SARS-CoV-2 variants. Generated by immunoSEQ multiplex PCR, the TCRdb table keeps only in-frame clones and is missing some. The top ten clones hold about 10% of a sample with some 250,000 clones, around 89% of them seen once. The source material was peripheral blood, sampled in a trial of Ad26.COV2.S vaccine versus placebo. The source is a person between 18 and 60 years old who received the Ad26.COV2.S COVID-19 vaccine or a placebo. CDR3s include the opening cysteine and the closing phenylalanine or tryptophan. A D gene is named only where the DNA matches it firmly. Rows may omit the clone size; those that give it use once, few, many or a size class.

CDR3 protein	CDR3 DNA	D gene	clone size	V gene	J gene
CASSGGRSADTQYF	TGTGCCAGTAGTGGGGGTCGGAGTGCCGATACGCAGTATTTT	NA	NA	TRBV19	TRBJ2-3
CASTPNKRDTQYF	TGTGCCAGCACCCCGAACAAGCGAGATACGCAGTATTTT	NA	NA	TRBV5-6	TRBJ2-3
CASGERGLAGGNEQYF	TGTGCCAGCGGGGAGAGGGGACTAGCGGGGGGTAACGAGCAGTACTTC	TRBD2	NA	TRBV6-6	TRBJ2-7
CASSPAQLGTGELFF	TGTGCCAGCTCACCGGCCCAGCTGGGCACCGGGGAGCTGTTTTTT	NA	NA	TRBV18	TRBJ2-2
CASSLSGGGTEAFF	TGTGCCAGCAGTTTATCAGGGGGGGGCACTGAAGCTTTCTTT	TRBD1	NA	TRBV28	TRBJ1-1
CASTDYSGYGYTF	TGTGCCAGCACCGATTACAGCGGCTATGGCTACACCTTC	NA	NA	TRBV28	TRBJ1-2
CAWRRGREPRNEQYF	TGTGCCTGGAGGAGGGGGAGGGAGCCGAGGAACGAGCAGTACTTC	NA	NA	TRBV30	TRBJ2-7
CAWSGTVRGNGQPQHF	TGTGCCTGGAGTGGGACAGTTAGGGGTAATGGTCAGCCCCAGCATTTT	NA	NA	TRBV30	TRBJ1-5
CASSLGQGGMYEQYF	TGTGCCAGCAGCTTAGGACAGGGCGGAATGTACGAGCAGTACTTC	TRBD1	NA	TRBV11-2	TRBJ2-7
CATRDGDNEKLFF	TGTGCCACAAGGGACGGTGATAATGAAAAACTGTTTTTT	NA	NA	TRBV10-3	TRBJ1-4
CASSLGRVLSGGGSSYNEQFF	TGCGCCAGCAGCTTGGGGCGAGTTCTGTCGGGAGGTGGGAGCTCCTACAATGAGCAGTTCTTC	TRBD2	once	TRBV5-1	TRBJ2-1
CAISGDSDTQYF	TGTGCCATCAGCGGAGATTCTGATACGCAGTATTTT	NA	NA	TRBV10-3	TRBJ2-3
CASSIGQGTSNYGYTF	TGCGCCAGCAGCATAGGACAGGGGACATCTAACTATGGCTACACCTTC	TRBD1	NA	TRBV5-1	TRBJ1-2
CASRSQVYGYTF	TGTGCCAGCAGGAGCCAGGTCTATGGCTACACCTTC	NA	NA	TRBV6-5	TRBJ1-2
CASSRTGDVRNEQFF	TGTGCCAGCAGCAGGACAGGGGACGTGAGGAATGAGCAGTTCTTC	TRBD1	NA	TRBV5-5	TRBJ2-1
CASSSSSNQPQHF	TGTGCCAGCAGCTCCAGCAGCAATCAGCCCCAGCATTTT	NA	once	TRBV7-8	TRBJ1-5
CASSMGGGASGTGELFF	TGTGCCAGTAGTATGGGCGGGGGGGCTTCTGGCACCGGGGAGCTGTTTTTT	TRBD2	NA	TRBV19	TRBJ2-2
CSASTIAGATDTQYF	TGCAGTGCTAGTACAATAGCGGGAGCCACAGATACGCAGTATTTT	TRBD2	once	TRBV20-1	TRBJ2-3
CASSRDALDEQFF	TGTGCCAGCAGTCGGGACGCCCTCGATGAGCAGTTCTTC	NA	NA	TRBV2	TRBJ2-1
CASSVDGTSGETQYF	TGTGCCAGCAGCGTAGATGGGACTAGCGGAGAGACCCAGTACTTC	TRBD2	NA	TRBV9	TRBJ2-5
CASSGRNNQPQHF	TGTGCCAGTAGTGGGAGGAACAATCAGCCCCAGCATTTT	NA	few	TRBV19	TRBJ1-5
CASSYSGQGLDEKLFF	TGTGCCAGCAGTTACTCCGGACAGGGACTGGATGAAAAACTGTTTTTT	TRBD1	NA	TRBV6-5	TRBJ1-4
CASSHSGAGYEQYF	TGTGCCAGCAGTCATTCGGGGGCTGGCTACGAGCAGTACTTC	NA	NA	TRBV7-2	TRBJ2-7
CASSLAGLARLNYGYTF	TGTGCCAGCAGCTTAGCGGGTCTCGCCAGACTTAACTATGGCTACACCTTC	NA	NA	TRBV7-2	TRBJ1-2
CASSARGDSSYEQYF	TGTGCCAGCAGTGCCAGGGGGGACAGCTCCTACGAGCAGTACTTC	NA	NA	TRBV9	TRBJ2-7
CASSPRTGNTEAFF	TGTGCCAGCAGCCCTCGGACAGGGAACACTGAAGCTTTCTTT	TRBD1	NA	TRBV3-1/TRBV3-2	TRBJ1-1
CASSLGAGGPVTKNIQYF	TGTGCCAGCAGCCTGGGGGCGGGGGGCCCGGTAACCAAAAACATTCAGTACTTC	TRBD2	once	TRBV25-1	TRBJ2-4